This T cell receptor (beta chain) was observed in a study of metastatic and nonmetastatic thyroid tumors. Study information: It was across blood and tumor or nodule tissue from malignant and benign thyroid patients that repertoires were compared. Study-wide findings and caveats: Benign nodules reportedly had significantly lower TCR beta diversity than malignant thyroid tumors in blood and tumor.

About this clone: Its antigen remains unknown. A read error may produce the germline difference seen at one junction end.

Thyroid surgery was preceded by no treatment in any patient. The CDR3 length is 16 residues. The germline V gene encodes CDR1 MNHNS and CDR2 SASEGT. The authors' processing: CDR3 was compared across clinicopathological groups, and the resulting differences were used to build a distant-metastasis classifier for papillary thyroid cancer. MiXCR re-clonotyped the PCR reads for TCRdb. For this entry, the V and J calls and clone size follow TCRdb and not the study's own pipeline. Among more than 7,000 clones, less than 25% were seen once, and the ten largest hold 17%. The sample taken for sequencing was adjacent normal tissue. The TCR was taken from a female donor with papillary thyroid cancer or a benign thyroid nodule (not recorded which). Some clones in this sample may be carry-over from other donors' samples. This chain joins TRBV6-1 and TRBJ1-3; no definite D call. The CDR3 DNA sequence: TGTGCCTGCAGCGAAATACCCACTCGCTCTGGAAACACCATATATTTT. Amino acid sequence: CACSEIPTRSGNTIYF.